One TCR beta chain is described in this entry. The antigen is not known. The data stem from a study of cytomegalovirus exposure and HLA in healthy donors. PCR was performed using 60 Vbeta and 13 Jbeta primers. Sequenced by immunoSEQ multiplex PCR; TCRdb stores in-frame clones only, minus some. In the table there are about 200,000 clones, 75% to 85% of which are singletons. The germline V gene has CDR1 LGHNA and CDR2 YSLEER. The CDR3 contains 14 residues. Trimming took off 0 bases at V and 10 bases at J, with 13 bases between the two ends. Study-level results: Most CMV-associated TCR beta chains appeared HLA-restricted in a later analysis.

The origin of this receptor is a male donor in good health and CMV-seropositive. The chain uses TRBV4-3 and TRBJ2-1; a possible D gene is TRBD2 (5 bases). Input material: PBMCs. The DNA for the CDR3 is TGCGCCAGCAGCCAAGATCTAGCACTGGAAGAGCAGTTCTTC. It codes for CASSQDLALEEQFF.